The 12 T cell receptor beta chains below were found in one sample sequenced in a study of T cells in Graves' hyperthyroidism and ophthalmopathy. Authors of the study amplified TCR beta CDR3 regions from RNA transcripts. First-round RT-PCR targeting the TCR CDR3 was performed with the HTBI primer set. Via MiXCR, TCRdb re-called the multiplex PCR reads, giving one row per CDR3 protein. The repertoire has 360,000 or so distinct CDR3 sequences, roughly 15% of them found once; the top ten carry 15% to 20%. Material for sequencing was blood. The origin of the receptors is an older woman with Graves' ophthalmopathy.

This clonotype was found a few times. This chain links TRBV5-1 with TRBJ2-2; TRBD1 is a possible D gene (5 bases). Looked up from germline, CDR1 is SGHRS and CDR2 is YFSETQ. V was trimmed by 3 bases and J by 3 bases, leaving 12 bases between them. The length of the CDR3 is 15 residues. The CDR3 loop reads CASSSQGGDTGELFF. The CDR3 nucleotides read TGCGCCAGCAGCTCGCAGGGTGGGGACACCGGGGAGCTGTTTTTT.

The table lists this clonotype with many counts. V is TRBV2 and J is TRBJ2-1; TRBD1 or TRBD2 may be the D gene (5 bases each). The CDR3 extends over 15 amino acids. The V end lost 6 bases, the J end lost 4 bases, and 16 bases lay between the germline ends. Germline V gene lookup returns CDR1 SNHLY and CDR2 FYNNEI. DNA of the CDR3: TGTGCCAGCAGCTACGGGACCACCGTTTACAATGAGCAGTTCTTC. Its protein product is CASSYGTTVYNEQFF.

This clonotype was detected only a few times. The V and J genes are TRBV5-6 and TRBJ2-1; D call uncertain. V lost 4 bases and J lost 5, with 10 bases in between. Germline values: CDR1 SGHDT, CDR2 YYEEEE. There are 13 residues in the CDR3. Here the CDR3 DNA reads TGTGCCAGCAGCGTTGTGGGGAACAATGAGCAGTTCTTC. Translation: CASSVVGNNEQFF. Supplemented by reference TRBV5-6 and TRBJ2-1, the full variable domain reads DAGVTQSPTHLIKTRGQQVTLRCSPKSGHDTVSWYQQALGQGPQFIFQYYEEEERQRGNFPDRFSGHQFPNYSSELNVNALLLGDSALYLCASSVVGNNEQFFGPGTRLTVL.

This clonotype was observed many times. The chain is built from TRBV5-5 and TRBJ2-7; D is ambiguous. Trimming took 0 bases from V and 3 from J, leaving 7 bases between them. The CDR3 has 13 amino acids. Germline V gene data show CDR1 as SGHKS and CDR2 as YYEKEE (reference sequence). The CDR3 nucleotides are TGTGCCAGCAGCTTGGAGGTCCACTACGAGCAGTACTTC. Protein sequence: CASSLEVHYEQYF. The full variable domain, rest sourced from reference TRBV5-5 and TRBJ2-7, is DAGVTQSPTHLIKTRGQQVTLRCSPISGHKSVSWYQQVLGQGPQFIFQYYEKEERGRGNFPDRFSARQFPNYSSELNVNALLLGDSALYLCASSLEVHYEQYFGPGTRLTVT.

The sample holds many counts of this clonotype. The chain uses TRBV12-3 or TRBV12-4 and TRBJ1-2; D uncertain. Trimming took 6 bases from V and 4 from J, leaving 12 bases between them. This CDR3 has 13 residues. The CDR3, as DNA: TGTGCCAGCAGCAACCCGGGATTCTATGGCTACACCTTC. Its translation is CASSNPGFYGYTF.

This clonotype was detected only a few times. This sequence joins TRBV5-1 and TRBJ2-3; TRBD2 is a possible D gene (6 bases). Between the trimmed V and J ends, which lost 1 base and 2 bases, there was a span of 17 bases. CDR1 and CDR2 from the germline V gene are SGHRS and YFSETQ. This CDR3 comprises 17 residues. The CDR3 loop reads CASSLLRGRGSTDTQYF. CDR3 DNA: TGCGCCAGCAGCTTGCTCCGGGGGAGAGGTTCCACAGATACGCAGTATTTT.

This clonotype was seen ten or more times. The chain is built from TRBV20-1 and TRBJ2-1; 8 nucleotides align to TRBD2. Germline CDR1 reads DFQATT; CDR2 reads SNEGSKA (reference sequence). The CDR3 spans 17 residues. V shed 0 bases, J shed 4 bases, and the junction held 11 bases outside the gene matches. The CDR3 is CSARDGGRPNTYNEQFF. CDR3 coding DNA: TGCAGTGCTAGAGATGGCGGGAGGCCGAACACTTACAATGAGCAGTTCTTC.

The chain uses TRBV29-1 and TRBJ2-1; D gene ambiguous. V gave up 3 bases and J gave up 7 bases, with 10 bases separating them. This CDR3 comprises 12 residues. Germline assignment: CDR1 SQVTM and CDR2 ANQGSEA. The CDR3 here is CSVDSLGNEQFF. As DNA, the CDR3 is TGCAGCGTTGATTCTCTGGGGAATGAGCAGTTCTTC.

The chain recombines TRBV12-3 or TRBV12-4 with TRBJ2-3, with D possibly called TRBD1 or TRBD2 (6 bases each). V lost 8 bases to trimming and J lost 1 base, with 22 bases between them. The CDR3 contains 17 residues. CDR3 amino acids: CASSGGKGGWGTDTQYF. CDR3 DNA: TGTGCCAGCTCCGGCGGGAAGGGGGGATGGGGCACAGATACGCAGTATTTT.

This clonotype was seen a few times. The chain carries TRBV28 and TRBJ1-5; D ambiguous. CDR3 length: 15 residues. CDR1 is MDHEN, CDR2 SYDVKM, per germline. Between the trimmed V and J ends, which lost 5 bases and 2 bases, there was a span of 13 bases. Here the CDR3 reads CASSTASAGNQPQHF. The CDR3 DNA reads TGTGCCAGCAGTACAGCCAGCGCGGGCAATCAGCCCCAGCATTTT.

The V gene is TRBV24-1, the J gene TRBJ2-4; 8 positions agree with TRBD1. The CDR3 sequence is 15 residues long. The V gene end was trimmed by 4 bases and the J gene end by 4 bases; junction bases not matched to a gene: 5. CDR1 is KGHDR and CDR2 is SFDVKD in the germline V gene. The CDR3 reads CATSDPGQGKNIQYF. The CDR3 nucleotides read TGTGCCACCAGTGACCCAGGACAGGGTAAAAACATTCAGTACTTC.

This clonotype came up many times. The CDR3 DNA reads as TGCGCCAGCAGTGAGTCTAAGGGCCAAAGTCGTGTGGGAGATACGCAGTATTTT. It is translated as CASSESKGQSRVGDTQYF. The chain links TRBV10-1 to TRBJ2-3, with no clear D. Germline-derived CDR1 and CDR2 are WNHNN and SYGVQD (reference sequence). Trimming took 0 bases from V and 5 from J, leaving 21 bases between them. The CDR3 runs 18 residues.